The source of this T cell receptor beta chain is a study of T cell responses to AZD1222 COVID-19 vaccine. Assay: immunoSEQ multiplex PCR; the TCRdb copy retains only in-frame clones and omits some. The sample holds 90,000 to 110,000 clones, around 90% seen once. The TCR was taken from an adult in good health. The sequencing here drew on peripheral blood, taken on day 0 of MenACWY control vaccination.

In DNA, the CDR3 is TGTGCCAGCAGCGCCACAGGGGGCTGGGGCTACACCTTC. Residues: CASSATGGWGYTF. The chain is built from TRBV9 and TRBJ1-2; 9 positions agree with TRBD1. The CDR3 consists of 13 residues. Germline V gives CDR1 SGDLS, CDR2 YYNGEE. After removal of 3 bases from V and 8 bases from J, the junction contained 5 bases not matched to a gene.